Shown below are 3 T cell receptor beta chains from a single sample sequenced in a study of cytomegalovirus exposure and HLA in healthy donors. The PCR contained 60 Vbeta and 13 Jbeta primers. Only in-frame clones appear in the TCRdb table, and some are missing; sequencing was by immunoSEQ multiplex PCR. The sample holds 53,000 or so clones. The sample consisted of PBMCs. These receptors all come from a male donor in good health and CMV-seropositive.

Comments on this clone: The sample contains more than one DNA sequence encoding this CDR3. V usage is TRBV18 and J usage is TRBJ2-7, with D perhaps matching TRBD2 (5 bases). V lost 3 bases, J lost 2 bases, and 8 bases lay in between. Germline CDR1 and CDR2: KGHSH and LQKENI. CDR3 length equals 13 residues. In DNA form, the CDR3 reads TGTGCCAGCTCACCGAGCGGAGCCTACGAGCAGTACTTC. Amino acid sequence: CASSPSGAYEQYF.

The chain has TRBV4-2 and TRBJ2-5; perhaps TRBD1 as D (5 bases). This CDR3 spans 15 amino acids. Germline CDR1 is LGHNA and CDR2 is YNFKEQ. Trimming took 0 bases from V and 0 from J, leaving 8 bases between them. The CDR3 nucleotides are TGTGCCAGCAGCCAAGAGAACAGGTACCAAGAGACCCAGTACTTC. Its translation is CASSQENRYQETQYF.

The rearrangement links TRBV7-9 to TRBJ1-6; D may be TRBD1 (6 bases). Per germline, CDR1 SEHNR and CDR2 FQNEAQ (reference sequence). Trimming took 6 bases from V and 4 from J, leaving 16 bases between them. The CDR3 runs 16 residues. The DNA of the CDR3 is TGTGCCAGCAGTGCGGGGGCGGGACAATATAATTCACCCCTCCACTTT. Protein product: CASSAGAGQYNSPLHF.